The 26 T cell receptor beta chains below all came from one sample that was sequenced in a study of breast tumors, draining lymph nodes, adjacent tissues (TCRdb year 2016). Receptor amplification or capture employed multiplex PCR. The sequencer listed for this sample is Illumina HiSeq 2000. Starting from the raw public reads, TCRdb applied fastp trimming at Q25, assembled clones with MiXCR and retained in-frame beta chains. Each record represents a unique CDR3 protein, reported with the most common genes and DNA among its rows. For this sample there are 11,000 or so distinct CDR3 sequences; 53% appear just once. The ten largest clonotypes hold around 40% of the sample. Sequenced sample: breast tumor tissue. These receptors all stem from a female donor with breast cancer. Some clones in this sample may be carry-over from other donors' samples.

This clonotype ranks as medium-sized. This sequence joins TRBV19 and TRBJ1-6, with D uncertain. The CDR3 is 16 amino acids. Per germline, CDR1 LNHDA and CDR2 SQIVND (reference sequence). V lost 2 bases, J lost 0 bases, and 8 bases lay in between. CDR3 bases: TGTGCCAGTAGTATAACCGCCGCCTCCTATAATTCACCCCTCCACTTT. Translation gives CASSITAASYNSPLHF.

This clonotype has only one observation. The chain has TRBV5-1 and TRBJ2-5; D unresolved. CDR3 size: 13 residues. The V end was cut by 3 bases, the J end by 2 bases, with 8 bases between. The germline V gene has CDR1 SGHRS and CDR2 YFSETQ. The CDR3: CASSSLEQETQYF. CDR3 nucleotides: TGCGCCAGCAGCTCCCTAGAACAAGAGACCCAGTACTTC.

Only a few counts were recorded for this clonotype. The rearrangement links TRBV20-1 to TRBJ2-7; D not certain. Trimming removed 1 base from V and 0 bases from J, with 10 bases in between. The CDR3 spans 14 residues. Germline CDR1 is DFQATT and CDR2 is SNEGSKA (reference sequence). CDR3: CSARAETFSYEQYF. The CDR3 bases are TGCAGTGCTAGAGCTGAGACTTTCTCCTACGAGCAGTACTTC.

In regard to this clonotype: Possible read error: a much larger clone is one base away. This is likely a read error, given that the CDR3 carries no conserved phenylalanine or tryptophan at its end. The gene calls are TRBV18 and TRBJ1-1; the D is unclear. Trimming took 5 bases from V and 3 from J, leaving 10 bases between them. Germline CDR1 is KGHSH and CDR2 is LQKENI. The CDR3 is made up of 13 amino acids. CDR3 sequence: CASSGRSYTEAFC. CDR3 sequence (DNA): TGTGCCAGCTCAGGACGCAGTTACACTGAAGCTTTCTGT.

This clonotype was found a few times. The chain employs TRBV19 and TRBJ1-6, with TRBD1 identical over 11 bases. Germline trimming cut 4 bases from V and 10 bases from J; bases unmatched to any gene: 3. CDR1 is LNHDA, CDR2 SQIVND, per germline (reference sequence). The CDR3 length is 14 residues. CDR3 bases: TGTGCCAGTAGTACCGGGACAGGGGGATCACCCCTCCACTTT. This gives the protein CASSTGTGGSPLHF.

The chain recombines TRBV6-5 with TRBJ1-5, with TRBD1 matching over 10 bases. CDR3 size: 15 residues. Germline assignment: CDR1 MNHEY and CDR2 SVGAGI. V was clipped by 5 bases and J by 5 bases; unmatched bases: 6. The DNA for the CDR3 is TGTGCCAGCAGTCCGGGACAGGGGAACCATCAGCCCCAGCATTTT. Protein product: CASSPGQGNHQPQHF.

This sequence joins TRBV2 and TRBJ2-1; no clear D gene. This CDR3 is built from 14 residues. Between the trimmed V and J ends, which lost 4 bases and 8 bases, there was a span of 15 bases. Germline CDR1 and CDR2: SNHLY and FYNNEI. CDR3 coding DNA: TGTGCCAGCAGTGCGACGATAGGGTTCTATGAGCAGTTCTTC. It codes for CASSATIGFYEQFF.

This clonotype was counted at least ten times. A single base separates this from a much larger clone, so it may be a read error. V is TRBV5-8 and J is TRBJ2-7; D gene unclear. Germline V gene lookup returns CDR1 SGHTS and CDR2 YDEGEE. V shed 1 base and J shed 6 bases, with 11 bases lying between them. This CDR3 contains 13 residues. The CDR3 DNA follows: TGTGCCAGCAGCTTGATTGTGGCGTCCGAGCAGTACGTC. Amino acid sequence: CASSLIVASEQYV.

This clonotype was picked up a small number of times. This chain links TRBV24-1 with TRBJ2-3; D remains unclear. Deletions cut 4 bases from V and 0 bases from J, with 10 bases between. The germline CDR1 and CDR2 sequences are KGHDR and SFDVKD. There are 15 residues in the CDR3. The chain's CDR3 is CATSERFTSTDTQYF. In DNA form, the CDR3 reads TGTGCCACCAGTGAAAGGTTCACTAGCACAGATACGCAGTATTTT.

Sample share makes this clonotype medium-sized. The CDR3 here is CSARDGSYYGYTF. The CDR3 DNA follows: TGCAGTGCTAGAGATGGGTCGTACTATGGCTACACCTTC. The rearrangement joins TRBV20-1 to TRBJ1-2; D not resolved. V was pared by 0 bases and J by 3 bases, with 8 bases between. Per germline, CDR1 DFQATT and CDR2 SNEGSKA (reference sequence). This CDR3 region has 13 residues.

The rearrangement uses TRBV20-1 and TRBJ2-3, with 12 bases aligning to TRBD2. The junction had 12 bases not matched to a gene; V was cut back by 5 bases and J by 6 bases. From germline, CDR1 is DFQATT and CDR2 SNEGSKA (reference sequence). CDR3 size: 16 residues. As DNA, the CDR3 is TGCAGTGCTCCCAACCGACTAGCGGGAGTCACCGATACGCAGTATTTT. This gives the protein CSAPNRLAGVTDTQYF.

This clonotype turned up a few times. The chain uses TRBV5-5 and TRBJ1-2, with 7 bases lining up with TRBD1. Germline V gene sequence: CDR1 SGHKS, CDR2 YYEKEE (reference sequence). The V segment lost 4 bases and the J segment 4 bases; nucleotides outside the gene matches: 10. The CDR3 has 15 residues. The CDR3 loop reads CASSPDRQGTYGYTF. CDR3 nucleotide sequence: TGTGCCAGCAGCCCGGACCGACAGGGAACCTATGGCTACACCTTC.

The DNA of the CDR3 is TGTGCCAGCAGCATCCGACATGGGAGAGATACGCAGTATTTT. Its translation is CASSIRHGRDTQYF. The rearrangement links TRBV7-2 to TRBJ2-3, with D perhaps TRBD2 (5 bases). From germline, CDR1 is SGHTA and CDR2 FQGNSA. This CDR3 is built from 14 residues. V gave up 5 bases and J gave up 5 bases, with 14 bases separating them. Full variable domain (outside the CDR3, taken from reference TRBV7-2 and TRBJ2-3): GAGVSQSPSNKVTEKGKDVELRCDPISGHTALYWYRQSLGQGLEFLIYFQGNSAPDKSGLPSDRFSAERTGGSVSTLTIQRTQQEDSAVYLCASSIRHGRDTQYFGPGTRLTVL.

This clonotype came up many times. One base away lies a much larger clone, so this may be a sequencing read error. The chain carries TRBV6-1 and TRBJ2-7; tentatively, D is TRBD1 (6 bases). Germline V CDR1 and CDR2: MNHNS, SASEGT. The CDR3 has 15 amino acids. The ends were cut back, 6 bases at V and 2 bases at J, with 17 bases in the middle. In DNA form, the CDR3 reads TGTGCCAGCAGCCTAAGCAAAGGGGGAACCTACGAGCAGTACTTC. Its protein product is CASSLSKGGTYEQYF.

J is TRBJ2-1 and V is TRBV7-3; D is possibly TRBD2 (6 bases). Trimming took 4 bases from V and 1 from J, leaving 14 bases between them. Germline loops: CDR1 SGHTA, CDR2 FQGTGA. The CDR3 spans 16 residues. CDR3 sequence: CASSSSPGLSYNEQFF. In DNA, the CDR3 is TGTGCCAGCAGCTCGAGTCCGGGACTTTCCTACAATGAGCAGTTCTTC. Full variable domain (remainder filled in from reference TRBV7-3 and TRBJ2-1): GAGVSQTPSNKVTEKGKYVELRCDPISGHTALYWYRQSLGQGPEFLIYFQGTGAADDSGLPNDRFFAVRPEGSVSTLKIQRTERGDSAVYLCASSSSPGLSYNEQFFGPGTRLTVL.

The rearrangement joins TRBV15 to TRBJ2-1; 11 bases agree with TRBD2. Trimming at V came to 0 bases and at J to 7 bases, leaving 5 bases not matched to a gene. CDR3 length: 16 residues. The germline V gene has CDR1 LNHNV and CDR2 YYDKDF (reference sequence). The CDR3 here is CATSRDGVAGGNEQFF. CDR3 DNA sequence: TGTGCCACCAGCAGAGATGGAGTAGCGGGGGGGAATGAGCAGTTCTTC.

The J gene is TRBJ2-3, the V gene TRBV5-1; 12 bases align to TRBD2. The V gene's germline CDR1 is SGHRS and CDR2 YFSETQ. There are 15 residues in the CDR3. The J segment lost 3 bases and the V segment lost 3 bases, leaving 2 bases of the junction unmatched. This CDR3 is CASSWLAGGTDTQYF. The CDR3 DNA is TGCGCCAGCAGCTGGCTAGCGGGGGGGACAGATACGCAGTATTTT.

This clonotype was recorded at least ten times. The gene calls are TRBV5-6 and TRBJ2-3; TRBD2 matches at 8 bases. The junction had 13 bases not matched to a gene; V was cut back by 5 bases and J by 2 bases. CDR1 is SGHDT and CDR2 is YYEEEE in the germline V gene. The CDR3 has 17 residues. CDR3 in DNA: TGTGCCAGCAGTTCCTACGGACCAGCGGGGGCCACAGATACGCAGTATTTT. Translated: CASSSYGPAGATDTQYF.

V gene TRBV30 combines with J gene TRBJ1-5, with D unclear. CDR1 and CDR2 from the germline V gene are GTSNPN and SVGIG (reference sequence). Trimming removed 1 base at V and 2 bases at J, with 6 bases between. The CDR3 spans 13 residues. CDR3 DNA: TGTGCCTGGAGTGATGGAGGCAATCAGCCCCAGCATTTT. Amino acid sequence: CAWSDGGNQPQHF. Together with reference TRBV30 and TRBJ1-5, the CDR3 gives the full variable domain: SQTIHQWPATLVQPVGSPLSLECTVEGTSNPNLYWYRQAAGRGLQLLFYSVGIGQISSEVPQNLSASRPQDRQFILSSKKLLLSDSGFYLCAWSDGGNQPQHFGDGTRLSIL.

This clonotype came up a few times. The chain is built from TRBV9 and TRBJ2-1; TRBD2 matches 7 bases. V was clipped by 3 bases and J by 3 bases; unmatched bases: 0. Germline assignment: CDR1 SGDLS and CDR2 YYNGEE. The CDR3 runs 13 residues. The CDR3 DNA reads as TGTGCCAGCAGCGAGCGGGGCTACAATGAGCAGTTCTTC. Translation: CASSERGYNEQFF.

Points on this clonotype: An end of the junction does not agree with germline; a read error may underlie this. This chain connects TRBV7-9 to TRBJ2-7, with 12 bases aligning to TRBD2. Germline CDR1 reads SEHNR; CDR2 reads FQNEAQ (reference sequence). The CDR3 has 20 residues. CDR3 coding DNA: TGCGCCAGCAGCCAACTCATCCCCGGGACTAGCGGGCAAGGGGGAGGCGAGCAGTACTTC. Protein sequence: CASSQLIPGTSGQGGGEQYF.

The chain uses TRBV2 and TRBJ2-5; a weak D match, TRBD1 (6 bases). Germline V gene sequence: CDR1 SNHLY, CDR2 FYNNEI. The CDR3 loop spans 13 amino acids. The ends were cut back, 7 bases at V and 2 bases at J, with 11 bases in the middle. The CDR3 loop reads CASTIQGQETQYF. CDR3 bases: TGTGCCAGCACTATACAGGGTCAAGAGACCCAGTACTTC.

This clonotype appeared a few times. A much bigger clone sits one base away, suggesting this may be a read error. V and J are TRBV12-3 or TRBV12-4 and TRBJ1-2; D call uncertain. Trimming cost V 3 bases and J 2 bases, with 7 bases left between them. The CDR3 runs 13 residues. The CDR3 region is CASSFKANYGYTF. The CDR3 DNA sequence: TGTGCCAGCAGTTTCAAAGCCAACTATGGCTACACCTTC.

The chain employs TRBV28 and TRBJ1-5; D call uncertain. Trimming took off 2 bases at V and 0 bases at J, with 2 bases between the two ends. CDR1 and CDR2 from the germline V gene are MDHEN and SYDVKM. The CDR3 extends over 13 amino acids. CDR3 protein: CASSLVSNQPQHF. CDR3 in DNA: TGTGCCAGCAGTTTAGTTAGCAATCAGCCCCAGCATTTT.

The chain is built from TRBV10-2 and TRBJ1-6; no firm D call. The CDR3 has 15 residues. Trimming cost V 4 bases and J 0 bases, with 7 bases left between them. CDR1 is WSHSY and CDR2 is SAAADI in the germline V gene. CDR3 nucleotides: TGCGCCAGCAGTGCTCAGAGCTCCTATAATTCACCCCTCCACTTT. Protein: CASSAQSSYNSPLHF.

This chain joins TRBV29-1 and TRBJ2-1; D is unclear. V was shortened by 6 bases and J by 5 bases, with 5 bases between the two germline ends. The length of the CDR3 is 10 residues. CDR1 is SQVTM, CDR2 ANQGSEA, per germline. The CDR3 sequence is CSVWDNEQFF. In DNA form, the CDR3 reads TGCAGCGTATGGGACAATGAGCAGTTCTTC.